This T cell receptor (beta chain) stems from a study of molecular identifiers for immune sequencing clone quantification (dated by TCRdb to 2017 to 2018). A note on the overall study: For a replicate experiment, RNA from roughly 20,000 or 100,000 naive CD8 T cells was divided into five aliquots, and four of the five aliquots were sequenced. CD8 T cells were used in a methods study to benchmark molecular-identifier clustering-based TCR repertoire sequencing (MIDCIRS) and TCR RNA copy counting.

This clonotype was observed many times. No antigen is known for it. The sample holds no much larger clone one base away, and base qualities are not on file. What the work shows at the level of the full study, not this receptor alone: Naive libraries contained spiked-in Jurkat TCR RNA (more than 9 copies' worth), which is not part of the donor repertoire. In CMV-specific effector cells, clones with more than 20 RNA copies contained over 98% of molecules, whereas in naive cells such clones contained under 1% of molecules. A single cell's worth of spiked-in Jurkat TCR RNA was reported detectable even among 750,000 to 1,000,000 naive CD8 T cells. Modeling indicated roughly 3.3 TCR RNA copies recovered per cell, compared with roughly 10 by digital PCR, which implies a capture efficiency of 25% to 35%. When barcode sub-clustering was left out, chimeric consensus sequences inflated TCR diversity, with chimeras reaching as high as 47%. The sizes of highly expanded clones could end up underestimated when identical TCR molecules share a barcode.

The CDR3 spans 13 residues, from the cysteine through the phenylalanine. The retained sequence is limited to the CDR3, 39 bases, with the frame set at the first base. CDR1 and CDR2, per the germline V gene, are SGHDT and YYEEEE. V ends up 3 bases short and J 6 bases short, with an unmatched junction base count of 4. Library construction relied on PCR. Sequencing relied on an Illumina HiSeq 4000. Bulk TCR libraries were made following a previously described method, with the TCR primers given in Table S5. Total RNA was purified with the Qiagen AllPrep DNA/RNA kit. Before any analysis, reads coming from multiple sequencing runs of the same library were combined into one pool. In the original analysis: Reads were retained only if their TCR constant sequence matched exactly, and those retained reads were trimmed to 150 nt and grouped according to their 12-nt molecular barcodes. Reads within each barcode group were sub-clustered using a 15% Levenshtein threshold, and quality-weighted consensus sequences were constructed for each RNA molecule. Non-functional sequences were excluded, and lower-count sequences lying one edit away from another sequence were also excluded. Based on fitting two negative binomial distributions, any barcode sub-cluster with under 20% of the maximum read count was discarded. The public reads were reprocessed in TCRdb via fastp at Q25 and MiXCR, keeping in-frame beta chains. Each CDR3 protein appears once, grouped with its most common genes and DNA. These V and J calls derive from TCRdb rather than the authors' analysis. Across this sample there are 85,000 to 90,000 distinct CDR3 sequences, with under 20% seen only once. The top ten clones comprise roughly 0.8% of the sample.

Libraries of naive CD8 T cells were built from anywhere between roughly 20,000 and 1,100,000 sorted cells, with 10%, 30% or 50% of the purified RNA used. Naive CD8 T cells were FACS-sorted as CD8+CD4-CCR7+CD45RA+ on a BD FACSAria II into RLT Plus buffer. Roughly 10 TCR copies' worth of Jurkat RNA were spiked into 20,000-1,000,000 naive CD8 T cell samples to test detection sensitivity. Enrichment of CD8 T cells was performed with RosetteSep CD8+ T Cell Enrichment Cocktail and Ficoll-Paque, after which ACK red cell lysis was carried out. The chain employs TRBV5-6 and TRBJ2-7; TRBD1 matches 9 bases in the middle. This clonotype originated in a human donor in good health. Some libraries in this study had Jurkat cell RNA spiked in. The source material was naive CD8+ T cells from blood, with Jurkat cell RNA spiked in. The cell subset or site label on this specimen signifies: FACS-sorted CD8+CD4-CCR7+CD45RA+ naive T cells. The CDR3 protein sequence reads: CASSSGTGSEQYF. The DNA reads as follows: TGTGCCAGCAGCTCCGGGACAGGGTCCGAGCAGTACTTC. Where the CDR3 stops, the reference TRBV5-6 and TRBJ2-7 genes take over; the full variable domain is DAGVTQSPTHLIKTRGQQVTLRCSPKSGHDTVSWYQQALGQGPQFIFQYYEEEERQRGNFPDRFSGHQFPNYSSELNVNALLLGDSALYLCASSSGTGSEQYFGPGTRLTVT.